The present T cell receptor (beta chain) was sequenced within a study of blood T cell repertoires in COVID-19. Study-level information: PBMCs, B-cell-depleted T cells, or T cells were the source of the cDNA or gDNA that made up the material.

The junction had 5 bases not matched to a gene; V was cut back by 7 bases and J by 7 bases. Germline V gives CDR1 MNHEY, CDR2 SMNVEV (reference sequence). The CDR3 consists of 13 residues. As handled by the study authors: Reference gene primer amplification in the assay estimated nucleated cell counts. Measured with immunoSEQ multiplex PCR; TCRdb has only the in-frame clones, and not every one. V and J calls plus clone size are reproduced from that table; the DNA served to infer D and trimming. This table holds about 180,000 clones, approximately 82% found once. The study assigned cohorts using participant-reported clinical history. Two negative PCRs, clearance, or symptom resolution were required of recovered Cohort 3 donors.

V gene TRBV27 combines with J gene TRBJ1-4; 8 bases map to TRBD1. The material sequenced was PBMCs or T cells enriched from blood (not recorded which). This sequence originates from a woman aged 45-59 years who had recovered from COVID-19. The CDR3 is CASMDRVSEKLFF. CDR3 in DNA: TGTGCCAGCATGGACAGGGTCAGTGAAAAACTGTTTTTT.